This entry lists 14 T cell receptor beta chains sequenced from one sample in a study of OX40 agonist ivuxolimab in advanced cancers. The data were produced by immunoSEQ multiplex PCR, yet TCRdb's version contains in-frame clones alone and is incomplete. The repertoire holds around 74,000 clones, 85% to 95% seen once, with approximately 11% in the top ten. The sequences come from CD4+ or CD8+ T cells sorted from blood, collected in a trial of the OX40 agonist ivuxolimab. The origin of the receptors is an adult with an advanced solid tumor such as melanoma, head and neck, liver or kidney cancer.

J is TRBJ1-6 and V is TRBV9; 10 bases align to TRBD1. Trimming removed 2 bases from V and 4 bases from J; junction bases left unmatched: 9. The CDR3 loop spans 18 amino acids. Germline CDR1 SGDLS, CDR2 YYNGEE. This CDR3 reads CASSVSRDRGFYNSPLHF. CDR3 sequence (DNA): TGTGCCAGCAGCGTGAGTAGGGACAGGGGCTTTTATAATTCACCCCTCCACTTT.

The chain employs TRBV19 and TRBJ1-1; 8 bases line up with TRBD1. After removal of 8 bases from V and 3 bases from J, the junction contained 8 bases not matched to a gene. This CDR3 is 14 amino acids long. Germline V lookup: CDR1 LNHDA, CDR2 SQIVND (reference sequence). DNA for the CDR3: TGTGCCAGTTCAGGGGGCGGCCCTTACACTGAAGCTTTCTTT. It encodes CASSGGGPYTEAFF.

The chain carries TRBV14 and TRBJ2-7, with 7 bases matching TRBD1. The length of the CDR3 is 14 residues. V was pared by 4 bases and J by 4 bases, with 7 bases of the junction left unmatched. Germline CDR1 and CDR2: SGHDN and FVKESK. The CDR3 nucleotides read TGTGCCAGCAGCCTAACGGGGACAGTTTACGAGCAGTACTTC. It yields the protein CASSLTGTVYEQYF. The whole variable domain, filled in from reference TRBV14 and TRBJ2-7, reads EAGVTQFPSHSVIEKGQTVTLRCDPISGHDNLYWYRRVMGKEIKFLLHFVKESKQDESGMPNNRFLAERTGGTYSTLKVQPAELEDSGVYFCASSLTGTVYEQYFGPGTRLTVT.

In DNA form, the CDR3 reads TGTGCCAGCAGCTCCGGACAGGCCGGGGGCTACGAGCAGTACTTC. Its translation is CASSSGQAGGYEQYF. V usage is TRBV13 and J usage is TRBJ2-7, with D possibly being TRBD1 (7 bases). V gave up 4 bases and J gave up 3 bases, with 16 bases separating them. This CDR3 spans 15 amino acids. Germline CDR1 PRHDT, CDR2 FYEKMQ (reference sequence).

This chain uses TRBV7-9 with TRBJ2-1, with D tentatively TRBD1 (6 bases). CDR1 is SEHNR and CDR2 is FQNEAQ in the germline V gene (reference sequence). The CDR3 has 13 residues. The germline V and J ends were trimmed by 1 base and 15 bases, with 16 bases remaining between them. The CDR3 sequence is CASSLERGDRSFF. The CDR3 nucleotides read TGTGCCAGCAGCTTAGAACGAGGAGACAGGTCGTTCTTC.

The V and J genes are TRBV6-1 and TRBJ2-2; D may be TRBD1 (5 bases). The CDR3 has 16 residues. The V gene's germline CDR1 is MNHNS and CDR2 SASEGT. With 3 bases removed from V and 6 bases from J, the gap between germline ends came to 17 bases. DNA for the CDR3: TGTGCCAGCAGTGACCCTCCGACAGCTTCCTCCGGGGAGCTGTTTTTT. It encodes CASSDPPTASSGELFF.

This chain links TRBV13 with TRBJ1-4, with TRBD1 matching over 8 bases. The V and J ends lost 5 bases and 5 bases, in that order; junction bases with no gene match: 7. The germline CDR1 and CDR2 sequences are PRHDT and FYEKMQ (reference sequence). CDR3 length: 15 amino acids. The CDR3 coding sequence is TGTGCCAGCAGCGTACAGGGGGAACGAAATGAAAAACTGTTTTTT. This translates into CASSVQGERNEKLFF.

This chain connects TRBV5-1 to TRBJ2-7; D might be TRBD1 (6 bases). This CDR3 has 13 residues. Germline CDR1 is SGHRS and CDR2 is YFSETQ. V shed 7 bases and J shed 6 bases, with 17 bases lying between them. The CDR3 bases are TGCGCCAGCGCCACAGGGACCCCCTCCGAGCAGTACTTC. It is translated as CASATGTPSEQYF.

This chain uses TRBV19 with TRBJ2-1; TRBD2 is a possible D gene (6 bases). CDR3 length: 16 amino acids. Germline CDR1 LNHDA, CDR2 SQIVND (reference sequence). Trimming left V 1 base short and J 8 bases short, with 18 bases between. Written as DNA, the CDR3 is TGTGCCAGTAGTATAGCGAGGGAGGTTCTTGGCTATGAGCAGTTCTTC. Amino acids: CASSIAREVLGYEQFF.

This chain uses TRBV13 with TRBJ2-1; D is undetermined. Germline V gives CDR1 PRHDT, CDR2 FYEKMQ (reference sequence). The CDR3 contains 15 residues. Trimming left V 5 bases short and J 0 bases short, with 11 bases between. This chain's CDR3 is CASSLGLGSYNEQFF. For the CDR3, the DNA is TGTGCCAGCAGCCTTGGGTTGGGCTCCTACAATGAGCAGTTCTTC.

The sample holds a few counts of this clone. The rearrangement links TRBV15 to TRBJ2-7; 10 positions agree with TRBD1. The CDR3 spans 13 residues. Per germline, CDR1 LNHNV and CDR2 YYDKDF (reference sequence). Losses at the gene ends were 7 bases for V and 5 bases for J; bases not matched to a gene: 5. Written as DNA, the CDR3 is TGTGCCACCAAGCCGGGACAGGGGAACGAGCAGTACTTC. Its protein product is CATKPGQGNEQYF. Complete variable domain (other parts from reference TRBV15 and TRBJ2-7): DAMVIQNPRYQVTQFGKPVTLSCSQTLNHNVMYWYQQKSSQAPKLLFHYYDKDFNNEADTPDNFQSRRPNTSFCFLDIRSPGLGDTAMYLCATKPGQGNEQYFGPGTRLTVT.

This chain uses TRBV7-9 with TRBJ1-1, with no clear D. Trimming cost V 5 bases and J 1 base, with 11 bases left between them. Germline CDR1 SEHNR, CDR2 FQNEAQ (reference sequence). The CDR3 loop spans 14 amino acids. CDR3 coding DNA: TGTGCCAGCAGCGCCAGGCTACCGAACACTGAAGCTTTCTTT. Translating gives CASSARLPNTEAFF.

The chain combines TRBV6-4 with TRBJ2-6; D not resolved. From germline, CDR1 is MRHNA and CDR2 SNTAGT. CDR3 size: 15 residues. The V and J ends lost 3 bases and 4 bases respectively, with 10 bases between them. Here the CDR3 reads CASSDSAFGANVLTF. CDR3 DNA: TGTGCCAGCAGTGATTCCGCGTTCGGGGCCAACGTCCTGACTTTC.

The V and J genes are TRBV2 and TRBJ2-7, with 9 nucleotides matching TRBD1. This CDR3 spans 12 amino acids. Unmatched junction bases numbered 2, after V lost 8 bases and J lost 3 bases. Germline lookup yields CDR1 SNHLY and CDR2 FYNNEI. The CDR3 DNA follows: TGTGCCAGCTTGACAGGGGGCTACGAGCAGTACTTC. This codes for CASLTGGYEQYF. The full variable domain, rest sourced from reference TRBV2 and TRBJ2-7, is EPEVTQTPSHQVTQMGQEVILRCVPISNHLYFYWYRQILGQKVEFLVSFYNNEISEKSEIFDDQFSVERPDGSNFTLKIRSTKLEDSAMYFCASLTGGYEQYFGPGTRLTVT.